Each of the 18 T cell receptor beta chains below was sequenced from the same sample in a study of blood T cells in healthy people across ages. Primed by a sample-barcoded 5' primer and a J-beta primer mix, a second PCR proceeded for 7 to 11 cycles. TCRdb used MiXCR to reprocess the 5' RACE reads, holding one entry per CDR3 protein. This table holds around 670,000 distinct CDR3 sequences, less than 35% found once. The source material was blood. The receptors here all came from a woman aged 80 or over in good health.

This clonotype was seen repeatedly, ten times or more. The rearrangement joins TRBV2 to TRBJ2-7; no firm D call. The CDR3 has 12 residues. Trimming shortened V by 8 bases and J by 0 bases, and 8 bases separated the two germline ends. Germline V lookup: CDR1 SNHLY, CDR2 FYNNEI. The CDR3 nucleotides read TGTGCCAGCGAGTTATCCTCCTACGAGCAGTACTTC. Encoded protein: CASELSSYEQYF.

This clonotype was seen at least ten times. V usage is TRBV6-5 and J usage is TRBJ2-3; TRBD2 matches 11 bases. The germline gives CDR1 MNHEY, CDR2 SVGAGI. Unmatched junction bases numbered 10, after V lost 4 bases and J lost 4 bases. CDR3 length equals 17 residues. The CDR3 region is CASSSSGTSGSPDTQYF. CDR3 DNA sequence: TGTGCCAGCAGTTCCTCCGGGACTAGCGGTTCCCCAGATACGCAGTATTTT.

The V gene is TRBV7-3, the J gene TRBJ1-1; D call uncertain. The V gene's germline CDR1 is SGHTA and CDR2 FQGTGA. The V and J ends lost 5 bases and 3 bases respectively, with 19 bases between them. This CDR3 has 16 amino acids. This CDR3 reads CASSELIGGRDTEAFF. Here the CDR3 DNA reads TGTGCCAGCAGCGAGCTAATAGGTGGGCGCGACACTGAAGCTTTCTTT. Together with reference TRBV7-3 and TRBJ1-1, the CDR3 gives the full variable domain: GAGVSQTPSNKVTEKGKYVELRCDPISGHTALYWYRQSLGQGPEFLIYFQGTGAADDSGLPNDRFFAVRPEGSVSTLKIQRTERGDSAVYLCASSELIGGRDTEAFFGQGTRLTVV.

This clonotype was counted between two and nine times. The chain couples TRBV19 to TRBJ2-3; TRBD1 matches 8 bases. This CDR3 contains 18 residues. Germline-derived CDR1 and CDR2 are LNHDA and SQIVND (reference sequence). With V trimmed by 4 bases and J by 0 bases, 12 bases remained unmatched. CDR3 nucleotides: TGTGCCAGTAGTAAGGGGACAGGTTACGGTTCTAGCACAGATACGCAGTATTTT. Its translation is CASSKGTGYGSSTDTQYF.

This clonotype was picked up many times. The chain is built from TRBV12-3 or TRBV12-4 and TRBJ2-1; D call uncertain. Trimming took off 5 bases at V and 0 bases at J, with 14 bases between the two ends. The CDR3 is made up of 16 amino acids. The CDR3 bases are TGTGCCAGCAGTCCCCCGTCGGGCCTCTCCTACAATGAGCAGTTCTTC. It yields the protein CASSPPSGLSYNEQFF.

Points on this clonotype: A much bigger clone sits one base away, suggesting this may be a read error. The chain links TRBV5-1 to TRBJ2-1; a weak D match, TRBD1 (5 bases). The J call could be wrong; TRBJ2-7 is a better fit for the DNA end. This CDR3 has 15 residues. Germline lookup yields CDR1 SGHRS and CDR2 YFSETQ. CDR3 sequence reads: CASSVTASSYNEQYF. The CDR3 nucleotides read TGCGCCAGCAGCGTGACAGCAAGCTCCTACAATGAGCAGTACTTC.

This clonotype was seen only a few times. This sequence joins TRBV30 and TRBJ2-1; D ambiguous. Between the trimmed V and J ends, which lost 6 bases and 13 bases, there was a span of 19 bases. The CDR3 consists of 12 residues. Germline CDR1 GTSNPN, CDR2 SVGIG (reference sequence). The chain's CDR3 is CACRVTIEFQFF. As DNA, the CDR3 is TGTGCCTGCCGGGTCACTATAGAATTCCAGTTCTTC.

This clonotype was seen ten or more times. The V and J genes are TRBV7-8 and TRBJ1-5, with a weak D call TRBD1 (6 bases). In germline, CDR1 is SGHVS, CDR2 FQNEAQ. The CDR3 extends over 16 amino acids. Trimming removed 1 base from V and 3 bases from J, with 13 bases in between. DNA of the CDR3: TGTGCCAGCAGCTTAGGGGGGCGACAGGTCAATCAGCCCCAGCATTTT. Encoded protein: CASSLGGRQVNQPQHF.

In regard to this clonotype: At one of its ends the junction is not consistent with the germline gene, which may arise from a read error. The J gene is TRBJ2-4, the V gene TRBV7-9; a weak D match, TRBD1 (6 bases). TRBJ2-5 explains the end of the DNA better; the J call may be wrong. The germline V gene encodes CDR1 SEHNR and CDR2 FQNEAQ (reference sequence). The CDR3 loop spans 14 amino acids. The CDR3 DNA reads TGTGCCGGCAGCTCGGACGGACAGAGGGGGACCCAGTACTTC. The encoded protein is CAGSSDGQRGTQYF.

This chain uses TRBV5-6 with TRBJ1-2, with D tentatively TRBD1 (5 bases). In germline, CDR1 is SGHDT, CDR2 YYEEEE. V lost 5 bases, J lost 6 bases, and 14 bases lay in between. The CDR3 has 13 amino acids. This chain's CDR3 is CASRSKGTDGYTF. CDR3 DNA sequence: TGTGCCAGCAGGTCGAAGGGGACTGATGGCTACACCTTC. The complete variable domain, with remaining parts taken from reference TRBV5-6 and TRBJ1-2, reads DAGVTQSPTHLIKTRGQQVTLRCSPKSGHDTVSWYQQALGQGPQFIFQYYEEEERQRGNFPDRFSGHQFPNYSSELNVNALLLGDSALYLCASRSKGTDGYTFGSGTRLTVV.

For this clonotype: It may be a read error: a sequence one base away is much more abundant. The J gene is TRBJ2-4, the V gene TRBV28; 7 bases align to TRBD2. The end of the DNA is better explained by TRBJ2-5, so the J call may be wrong. Germline V gene sequence: CDR1 MDHEN, CDR2 SYDVKM. This CDR3 has 16 residues. This chain's CDR3 is CASSPGTNPSRETQYF. CDR3 nucleotides: TGTGCCAGCAGTCCCGGGACTAACCCTTCTCGAGAGACCCAGTACTTC.

In its sample, this clonotype was seen many times. DNA for the CDR3: TGTGCCAGCAGCTTAGTGGGGGGAAACTACGAGCAGTACTTC. It translates to CASSLVGGNYEQYF. This sequence joins TRBV11-2 and TRBJ2-7, with a possible D match to TRBD2 (6 bases). The CDR3 sequence is 14 residues long. V dropped 1 base and J dropped 3 bases, with 10 bases sitting between them. Germline CDR1 reads SGHAT; CDR2 reads FQNNGV.

This clonotype was counted many times. The chain carries TRBV28 and TRBJ2-7; D is perhaps TRBD1 or TRBD2 (5 bases each). Germline lookup yields CDR1 MDHEN and CDR2 SYDVKM. The CDR3 loop spans 13 amino acids. With 10 bases removed from V and 1 base from J, the gap between germline ends came to 14 bases. CDR3 in DNA: TGTGCCACCGAGGGGCAGTTTTCCTACGAGCAGTACTTC. Protein sequence: CATEGQFSYEQYF.

V gene TRBV9 combines with J gene TRBJ2-1, with a weak D call TRBD2 (6 bases). This CDR3 spans 16 amino acids. Trimming stripped 4 bases from V and 1 base from J, with 15 bases between. CDR1 is SGDLS, CDR2 YYNGEE, per germline. In DNA form, the CDR3 reads TGTGCCAGCAGCCCATATAGCGGCCAGTCCTACAATGAGCAGTTCTTC. Translated, it gives CASSPYSGQSYNEQFF. Full variable domain (rest looked up from reference TRBV9 and TRBJ2-1): DSGVTQTPKHLITATGQRVTLRCSPRSGDLSVYWYQQSLDQGLQFLIQYYNGEERAKGNILERFSAQQFPDLHSELNLSSLELGDSALYFCASSPYSGQSYNEQFFGPGTRLTVL.

In its sample, this clonotype was seen many times. The rearrangement links TRBV20-1 to TRBJ1-2; 10 bases agree with TRBD1. This CDR3 region has 15 residues. J gave up 1 base and V 4 bases, and 6 bases lay outside the gene matches. Per germline, CDR1 DFQATT and CDR2 SNEGSKA (reference sequence). The CDR3 region has the DNA TGCAGTGCTATTCTTGGGACAGGGGTTAACTATGGCTACACCTTC. This sequence encodes CSAILGTGVNYGYTF.

Remarks on this clonotype: A much larger clone sits a single nucleotide away, making a read error possible. The chain employs TRBV7-2 and TRBJ1-5, with D tentatively TRBD1 (5 bases). Germline CDR1 SGHTA, CDR2 FQGNSA. V lost 5 bases and J 3 bases, leaving 14 bases between the germline ends. This CDR3 contains 15 residues. The CDR3 loop reads CASSQGTYNNQPQHF. The CDR3 nucleotides are TGTGCCAGCAGCCAGGGCACCTATAACAATCAGCCCCAGCATTTT.

The V and J genes are TRBV5-5 and TRBJ2-2; TRBD1 might be the D (6 bases). V lost 5 bases to trimming and J lost 8 bases, with 19 bases between them. This CDR3 contains 15 residues. The germline CDR1 and CDR2 sequences are SGHKS and YYEKEE (reference sequence). CDR3 nucleotides: TGTGCCAGCAGAGCAAGGGCAGGGGCTACGGGGGAGCTGTTTTTT. This gives the protein CASRARAGATGELFF.

This clonotype occurred a few times. This chain joins TRBV7-8 and TRBJ2-2; D may be TRBD1 (6 bases). V lost 2 bases and J 1 base, leaving 14 bases between the germline ends. Germline-derived CDR1 and CDR2 are SGHVS and FQNEAQ. This CDR3 is 17 amino acids long. CDR3 loop: CASSLKPTGMNTGELFF. The CDR3 nucleotides are TGTGCCAGCAGCTTAAAACCTACAGGGATGAACACCGGGGAGCTGTTTTTT.